This note documents a single TCR beta chain sequence. There are a few counts of this clone. Which antigen it targets is not known. Base quality data are lacking; no much larger clone is found one base away. The data originate from a study of blood T cell repertoires in COVID-19 (dated by TCRdb to the early 2020s). About the study as a whole: The collaborator samples originated in the United States, Italy and Spain and spanned the acute and convalescent phases of COVID-19. The material from the prospective study consisted of cDNA or gDNA derived from T cells, B-cell-depleted T cells, or PBMCs. Subjects who had been exposed to COVID-19, were actively infected with it, or had recovered from it provided the deeply sampled blood TCRbeta repertoires that made up the dataset. The repertoires were made available in a free public database intended to serve as a resource for research on the immune response to SARS-CoV-2. Samples were obtained from the ongoing ImmuneRACE study (first 160 participants) and from over a thousand subjects provided by 6 global collaborators. Nearly every sample came with metadata listing a de-identified subject ID, COVID-19 status, age in years and sex. Where available, HLA class I and class II types were obtained from metadata supplied by the sample provider rather than from assay-based typing.

TCRbeta CDR3 regions were amplified from genomic DNA using the immunoSEQ Assay, a bias-controlled multiplex PCR. The original methods were these. Nucleated cell counts per sample were estimated from amplification of reference gene primers within the assay. Sequence reads were collapsed and filtered to measure the absolute abundance of every unique TCRbeta CDR3 rearrangement. For each sample, productive Simpson clonality was calculated as the square root of Simpson's diversity index over productive rearrangements. TCRdb's version of the immuneACCESS table is confined to in-frame rearrangements and falls short of the full clone set. An unresolved V gene accounts for under half of the shortfall where checked; the remainder is of unknown origin. V and J calls plus clone size are reproduced from that table; the DNA served to infer D and trimming. The sample data list fewer than 150,000 clones, and 78% of these were observed just once. Of the sample, over 2% is held by the ten largest clones.

Each collaborating institution followed its own protocols to collect whole blood in K2EDTA tubes. For TCRbeta analysis, collaborators shipped samples in one of three forms: frozen whole blood, isolated PBMCs, or DNA extracted from either of those sample types. CDR1 is given as ENHRY and CDR2 as SYGVKD, both from the germline V gene. V lost 6 bases and J lost 2 bases, and the count of bases not matched to a germline gene is 3. The CDR3 numbers 14 residues from cysteine through phenylalanine. Kept here is only the CDR3 DNA, which spans 42 bases and is read in frame from base 1. The full study reports these points: Clinical and demographic metadata were provided uncurated, with the amount varying by source and participant.

Sequenced: peripheral blood. The source is a man between 70 and 80 years old with acute or convalescent COVID-19. Recombination connected TRBV10-3 to TRBJ2-7; TRBD1 aligns with 11 central bases. The DNA is as follows: TGTGCCATCAGCTCGGGACAGGGGGCCTACGAGCAGTACTTC. It specifies CAISSGQGAYEQYF.